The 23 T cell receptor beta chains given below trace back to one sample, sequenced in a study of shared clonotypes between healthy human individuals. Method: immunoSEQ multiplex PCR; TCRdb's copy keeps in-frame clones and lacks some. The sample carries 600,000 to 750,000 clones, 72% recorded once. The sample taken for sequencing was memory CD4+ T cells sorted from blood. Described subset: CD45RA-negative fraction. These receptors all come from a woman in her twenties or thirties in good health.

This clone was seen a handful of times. The DNA for the CDR3 is TGCGCCAGCAGCTTGGGTGTGCGTAATGAAAAACTGTTTTTT. Amino acid sequence: CASSLGVRNEKLFF. V gene TRBV5-1 combines with J gene TRBJ1-4; D unresolved. There are 14 residues in the CDR3. Germline CDR1 and CDR2: SGHRS and YFSETQ. Trimming stripped 0 bases from V and 4 bases from J, with 7 bases between.

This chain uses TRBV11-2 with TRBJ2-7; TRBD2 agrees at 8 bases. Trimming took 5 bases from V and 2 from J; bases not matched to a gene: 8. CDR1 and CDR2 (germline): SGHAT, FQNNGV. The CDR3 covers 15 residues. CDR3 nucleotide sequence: TGTGCCAGCAGCGCCACTTTAGCGGGGACCTACGAGCAGTACTTC. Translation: CASSATLAGTYEQYF.

CDR3 nucleotide sequence: TGTGCCAGCAGAATTGCACCCGCCTACGAGCAGTACTTC. Translated, it gives CASRIAPAYEQYF. V usage is TRBV7-2 and J usage is TRBJ2-7; D is undetermined. The CDR3 covers 13 residues. CDR1 SGHTA and CDR2 FQGNSA come from the germline V gene. Trimming shortened V by 6 bases and J by 2 bases, and 11 bases separated the two germline ends.

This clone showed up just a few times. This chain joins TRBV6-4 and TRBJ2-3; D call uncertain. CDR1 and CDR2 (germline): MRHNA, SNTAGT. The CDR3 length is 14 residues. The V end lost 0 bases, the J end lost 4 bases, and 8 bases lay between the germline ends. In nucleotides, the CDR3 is TGTGCCAGCAGTGACTCATTCGAGGCAGATACGCAGTATTTT. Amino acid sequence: CASSDSFEADTQYF.

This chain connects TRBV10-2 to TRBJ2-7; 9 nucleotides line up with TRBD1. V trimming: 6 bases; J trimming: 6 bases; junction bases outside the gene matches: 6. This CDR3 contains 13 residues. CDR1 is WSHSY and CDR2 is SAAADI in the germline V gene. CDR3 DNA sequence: TGCGCCAGCAGCCCGGGACAGGGAGGCGAGCAGTACTTC. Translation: CASSPGQGGEQYF.

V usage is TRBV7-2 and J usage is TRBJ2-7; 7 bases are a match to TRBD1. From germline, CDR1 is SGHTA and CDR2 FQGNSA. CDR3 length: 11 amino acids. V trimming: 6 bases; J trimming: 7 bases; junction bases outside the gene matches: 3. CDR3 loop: CASSKGQEQYF. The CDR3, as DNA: TGTGCCAGCAGTAAGGGACAGGAGCAGTACTTC.

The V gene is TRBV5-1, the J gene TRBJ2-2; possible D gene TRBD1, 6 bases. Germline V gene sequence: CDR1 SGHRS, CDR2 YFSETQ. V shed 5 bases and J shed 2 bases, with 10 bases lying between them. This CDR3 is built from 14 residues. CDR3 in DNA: TGCGCCAGCAGTCGACAGGAAAACACCGGGGAGCTGTTTTTT. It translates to CASSRQENTGELFF.

The CDR3 nucleotides are TGTGCCAGCAGCCCCGGACGGAGCGGGGAGACCCAGTACTTC. Protein product: CASSPGRSGETQYF. The chain combines TRBV7-2 with TRBJ2-5; a possible D gene is TRBD2 (6 bases). V was shortened by 5 bases and J by 5 bases, with 15 bases between the two germline ends. CDR1 is SGHTA and CDR2 is FQGNSA in the germline V gene. The CDR3 totals 14 residues.

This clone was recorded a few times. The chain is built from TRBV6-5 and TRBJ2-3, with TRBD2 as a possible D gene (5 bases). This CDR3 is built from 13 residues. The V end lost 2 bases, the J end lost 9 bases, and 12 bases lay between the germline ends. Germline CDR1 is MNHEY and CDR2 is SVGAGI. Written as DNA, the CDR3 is TGTGCCAGCAGTTACGGAGAGCGAGGGACGCAGTATTTT. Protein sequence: CASSYGERGTQYF.

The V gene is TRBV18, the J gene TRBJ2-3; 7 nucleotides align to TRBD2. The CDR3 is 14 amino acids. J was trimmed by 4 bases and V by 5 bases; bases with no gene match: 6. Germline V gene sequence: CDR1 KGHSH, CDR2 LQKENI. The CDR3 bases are TGTGCCAGCTCAAGTGGGAGGGGATCAGATACGCAGTATTTT. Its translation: CASSSGRGSDTQYF.

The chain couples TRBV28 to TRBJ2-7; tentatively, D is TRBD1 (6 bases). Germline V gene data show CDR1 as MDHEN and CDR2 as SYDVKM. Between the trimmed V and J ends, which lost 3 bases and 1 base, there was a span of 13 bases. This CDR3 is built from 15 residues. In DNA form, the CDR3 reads TGTGCCAGCAGTTTTGAGGGGACAAGATCCTACGAGCAGTACTTC. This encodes CASSFEGTRSYEQYF.

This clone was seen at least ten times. CDR3 in amino acids: CASSVLTSGGDEQYF. Written as DNA, the CDR3 is TGTGCCAGCAGTGTCCTGACTAGCGGTGGAGACGAGCAGTACTTC. V is TRBV2 and J is TRBJ2-7; TRBD2 agrees at 9 bases. V dropped 4 bases and J dropped 5; count of bases not matched to a gene: 9. Germline CDR1 SNHLY, CDR2 FYNNEI. There are 15 residues in the CDR3.

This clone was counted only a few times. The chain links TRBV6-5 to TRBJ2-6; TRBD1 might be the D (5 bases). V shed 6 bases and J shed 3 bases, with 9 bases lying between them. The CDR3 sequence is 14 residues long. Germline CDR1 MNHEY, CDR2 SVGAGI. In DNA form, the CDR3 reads TGTGCCAGCAGGCCAGGGCTTGGGGCCAACGTCCTGACTTTC. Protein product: CASRPGLGANVLTF.

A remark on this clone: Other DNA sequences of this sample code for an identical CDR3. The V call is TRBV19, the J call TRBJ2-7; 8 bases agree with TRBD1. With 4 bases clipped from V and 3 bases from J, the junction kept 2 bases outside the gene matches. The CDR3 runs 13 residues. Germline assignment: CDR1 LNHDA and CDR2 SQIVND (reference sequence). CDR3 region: CASSSDRGYEQYF. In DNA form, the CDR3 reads TGTGCCAGTAGTAGCGACAGGGGCTACGAGCAGTACTTC.

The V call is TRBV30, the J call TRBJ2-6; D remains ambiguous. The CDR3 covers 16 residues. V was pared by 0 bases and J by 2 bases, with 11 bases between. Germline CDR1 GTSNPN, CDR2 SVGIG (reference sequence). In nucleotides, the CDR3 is TGTGCCTGGAGTGTACCCAGCTGGCCTGGGGCCAACGTCCTGACTTTC. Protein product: CAWSVPSWPGANVLTF.

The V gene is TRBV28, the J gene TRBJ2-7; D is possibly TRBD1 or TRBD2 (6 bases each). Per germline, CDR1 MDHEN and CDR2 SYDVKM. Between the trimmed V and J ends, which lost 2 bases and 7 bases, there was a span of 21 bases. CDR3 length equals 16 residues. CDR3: CASSLEYEGGLQEQYF. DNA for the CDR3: TGTGCCAGCAGTTTAGAGTACGAGGGGGGCCTGCAGGAGCAGTACTTC.

CDR3 protein: CASRRGLAGGRTGELFF. CDR3 in DNA: TGTGCCAGCAGGAGAGGACTAGCGGGAGGGCGGACCGGGGAGCTGTTTTTT. The chain combines TRBV27 with TRBJ2-2, with 15 positions matching TRBD2. The CDR3 has 17 amino acids. Germline CDR1 reads MNHEY; CDR2 reads SMNVEV (reference sequence). Trimming took 6 bases from V and 5 from J; bases not matched to a gene: 7.

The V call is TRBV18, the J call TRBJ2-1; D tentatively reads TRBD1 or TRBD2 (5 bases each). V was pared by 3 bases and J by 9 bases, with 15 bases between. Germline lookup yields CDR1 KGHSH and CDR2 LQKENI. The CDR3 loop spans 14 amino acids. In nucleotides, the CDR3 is TGTGCCAGCTCACCGGGACGGATGACGGGTGAGCAGTTCTTC. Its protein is CASSPGRMTGEQFF.

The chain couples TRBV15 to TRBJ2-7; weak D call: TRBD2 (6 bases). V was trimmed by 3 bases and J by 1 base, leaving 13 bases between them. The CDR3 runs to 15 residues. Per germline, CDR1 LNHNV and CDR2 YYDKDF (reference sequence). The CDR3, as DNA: TGTGCCACCAGCAGCCCGACTAGAAATTCCTACGAGCAGTACTTC. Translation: CATSSPTRNSYEQYF.

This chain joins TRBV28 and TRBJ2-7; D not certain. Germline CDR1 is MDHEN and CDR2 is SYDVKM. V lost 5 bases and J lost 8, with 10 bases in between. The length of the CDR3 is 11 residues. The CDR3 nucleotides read TGTGCCAGCAGTAACCCTACGAAGCAGTACTTC. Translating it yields CASSNPTKQYF.

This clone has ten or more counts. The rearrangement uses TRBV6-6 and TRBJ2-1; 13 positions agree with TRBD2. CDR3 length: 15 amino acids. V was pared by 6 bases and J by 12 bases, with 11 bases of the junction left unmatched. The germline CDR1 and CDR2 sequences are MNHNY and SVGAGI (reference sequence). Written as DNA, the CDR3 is TGTGCCAGCAGCCTCGGGACTAGCGGGACAAAATGGCAGTTCTTC. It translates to CASSLGTSGTKWQFF.

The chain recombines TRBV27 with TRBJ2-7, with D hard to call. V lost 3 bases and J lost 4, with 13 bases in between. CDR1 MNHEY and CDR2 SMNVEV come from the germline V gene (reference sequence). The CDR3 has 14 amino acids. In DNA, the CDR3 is TGTGCCAGCAGTTTTTCCCTCGGCCCGTACGAGCAGTACTTC. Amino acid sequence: CASSFSLGPYEQYF.

The CDR3: CASSLAIAEADTQYF. In DNA form, the CDR3 reads TGCGCCAGCAGCTTGGCAATAGCTGAGGCAGATACGCAGTATTTT. The chain couples TRBV5-1 to TRBJ2-3; D gene uncertain. Germline CDR1 SGHRS, CDR2 YFSETQ. This CDR3 has 15 residues. V dropped 0 bases and J dropped 4 bases, with 12 bases sitting between them.